This T cell receptor (beta chain) was recorded in a study of brain metastases from non-small cell lung cancer. Study findings and constraints: TCR repertoires overlapped largely between brain metastases and matched primaries. Compared with primary tumors, brain metastases showed less T-cell infiltration. Expanded T-cell clones appeared in 60% to 80% of brain metastases over primaries.

In the case of this clone: The antigen remains unidentified.

The method was immunoSEQ multiplex PCR; TCRdb's version includes in-frame clones alone and lacks a portion of them. The data hold more than 3,500 clones, with about 86% observed a single time. V was pared by 3 bases and J by 7 bases, with 3 bases of the junction left unmatched. Germline CDR1 reads DFQATT; CDR2 reads SNEGSKA (reference sequence). The CDR3 spans 14 residues. The sequence derives from a donor aged 40 or over with non-small cell lung cancer. Sample: primary lung tumor tissue. The V and J genes are TRBV20-1 and TRBJ1-6, with TRBD1 matching over 10 bases. In nucleotides, the CDR3 is TGCAGTGCTAGTTGGGACAGGGGAAATTCACCCCTCCACTTT. Translating it yields CSASWDRGNSPLHF.